These 20 T cell receptor beta chains were all obtained from the same sample, sequenced in a study of cytomegalovirus exposure and HLA in healthy donors. Only in-frame clones appear in the TCRdb table, and some are missing; sequencing was by immunoSEQ multiplex PCR. The sample yields about 150,000 clones, 86% seen once. Material for sequencing was PBMCs. Receptor source: a human donor in good health.

This clone was found once. The V and J genes are TRBV25-1 and TRBJ1-3, with D possibly matching TRBD1 (5 bases). The CDR3 consists of 13 residues. Germline lookup yields CDR1 MGHDK and CDR2 SYGVNS. V was clipped by 7 bases and J by 2 bases, with 9 bases between them. The CDR3 loop reads CASIPGAGNTIYF. CDR3 in DNA: TGTGCCAGCATTCCGGGGGCTGGAAACACCATATATTTT. Full variable domain (rest looked up from reference TRBV25-1 and TRBJ1-3): EADIYQTPRYLVIGTGKKITLECSQTMGHDKMYWYQQDPGMELHLIHYSYGVNSTEKGDLSSESTVSRIRTEHFPLTLESARPSHTSQYLCASIPGAGNTIYFGEGSWLTVV.

V gene TRBV5-1 combines with J gene TRBJ1-2; 7 nucleotides align to TRBD1. The germline CDR1 and CDR2 sequences are SGHRS and YFSETQ. This CDR3 has 15 amino acids. The trim removed 2 bases at V and 2 bases at J, leaving 6 bases unmatched. The CDR3 sequence is CASSFRDSENYGYTF. CDR3 nucleotides: TGCGCCAGCAGCTTCCGGGACAGCGAAAACTATGGCTACACCTTC.

CDR3 sequence: CASTPGRERNQPQHF. CDR3 sequence (DNA): TGTGCCAGCACCCCCGGCAGGGAACGCAATCAGCCCCAGCATTTT. V usage is TRBV7-8 and J usage is TRBJ1-5; possibly TRBD1 for D (5 bases). The CDR3 is made up of 15 amino acids. V was clipped by 7 bases and J by 2 bases, with 15 bases between them. The germline V gene has CDR1 SGHVS and CDR2 FQNEAQ.

The genes are TRBV5-5 and TRBJ1-5; the D gene is possibly TRBD1 (6 bases). The CDR3 length is 16 residues. Germline CDR1 reads SGHKS; CDR2 reads YYEKEE (reference sequence). The ends were cut back, 4 bases at V and 5 bases at J, with 19 bases in the middle. CDR3 in amino acids: CASSPTLTGGDQPQHF. CDR3 DNA sequence: TGTGCCAGCAGCCCTACCCTGACAGGTGGGGATCAGCCCCAGCATTTT.

This clone turned up a few times. The chain is built from TRBV27 and TRBJ2-1; D is possibly TRBD2 (6 bases). The CDR3 is 13 amino acids. CDR1 is MNHEY and CDR2 is SMNVEV in the germline V gene (reference sequence). Between the trimmed V and J ends, which lost 2 bases and 9 bases, there was a span of 11 bases. The CDR3 protein is CASSLELASEQFF. CDR3 DNA sequence: TGTGCCAGCAGTTTAGAACTAGCAAGTGAGCAGTTCTTC.

This rearrangement joins TRBV9 to TRBJ2-7; 9 bases align to TRBD2. CDR1 SGDLS and CDR2 YYNGEE come from the germline V gene. V was pared by 0 bases and J by 3 bases, with 4 bases of the junction left unmatched. The CDR3 has 15 residues. CDR3 loop: CASSVGGTSLYEQYF. The DNA for the CDR3 is TGTGCCAGCAGCGTAGGTGGGACTAGCCTCTACGAGCAGTACTTC.

This clone was observed once. The chain recombines TRBV4-2 with TRBJ2-3; TRBD2 agrees at 15 bases. Per the germline V gene, CDR1 is LGHNA and CDR2 is YNFKEQ. This CDR3 is built from 17 residues. V lost 4 bases and J lost 4; bases outside the gene matches: 6. The CDR3: CASSLSGTSGGSDTQYF. The CDR3 DNA sequence: TGTGCCAGCAGCCTTTCCGGGACTAGCGGGGGGTCAGATACGCAGTATTTT.

This rearrangement joins TRBV28 to TRBJ1-5, with D possibly being TRBD1 (6 bases). The CDR3 runs 15 residues. V was shortened by 4 bases and J by 0 bases, with 10 bases between the two germline ends. Looked up from germline, CDR1 is MDHEN and CDR2 is SYDVKM. CDR3 coding DNA: TGTGCCAGCAGTTCAGGACAGTTTAGCAATCAGCCCCAGCATTTT. Its translation: CASSSGQFSNQPQHF.

The CDR3 DNA follows: TGTGCCAGCTCACAGGAGACCTATGGCTACACCTTC. Translating gives CASSQETYGYTF. The chain carries TRBV18 and TRBJ1-2; no reliable D call. Germline loops: CDR1 KGHSH, CDR2 LQKENI. Trimming took off 4 bases at V and 4 bases at J, with 7 bases between the two ends. The CDR3 has 12 amino acids. Full variable domain (remainder filled in from reference TRBV18 and TRBJ1-2): NAGVMQNPRHLVRRRGQEARLRCSPMKGHSHVYWYRQLPEEGLKFMVYLQKENIIDESGMPKERFSAEFPKEGPSILRIQQVVRGDSAAYFCASSQETYGYTFGSGTRLTVV.

This rearrangement joins TRBV2 to TRBJ1-5, with D possibly being TRBD1 (6 bases). V gave up 3 bases and J gave up 2 bases, with 11 bases separating them. The CDR3 contains 15 residues. CDR1 SNHLY and CDR2 FYNNEI come from the germline V gene. For the CDR3, the DNA is TGTGCCAGCAGTGACAGGGGAAGAGGCAATCAGCCCCAGCATTTT. As protein: CASSDRGRGNQPQHF.

The rearrangement uses TRBV7-2 and TRBJ2-5; a possible D gene is TRBD1 (5 bases). The germline V and J ends were trimmed by 2 bases and 5 bases, with 12 bases remaining between them. CDR1 and CDR2 (germline): SGHTA, FQGNSA. The length of the CDR3 is 14 residues. CDR3 sequence: CASSLPSGAETQYF. Written as DNA, the CDR3 is TGTGCCAGCAGCTTACCGAGTGGGGCTGAGACCCAGTACTTC.

The J gene is TRBJ2-1, the V gene TRBV4-3, with unresolved D. The CDR3 sequence is 15 residues long. V was trimmed by 0 bases and J by 1 base, leaving 7 bases between them. Germline CDR1 is LGHNA and CDR2 is YSLEER. CDR3: CASSQDFLSYNEQFF. CDR3 DNA sequence: TGCGCCAGCAGCCAAGACTTCTTGTCCTACAATGAGCAGTTCTTC.

The chain links TRBV19 to TRBJ2-3; a possible D gene is TRBD1 (6 bases). This CDR3 contains 13 residues. CDR1 LNHDA and CDR2 SQIVND come from the germline V gene (reference sequence). V dropped 0 bases and J dropped 6 bases, with 7 bases sitting between them. For the CDR3, the DNA is TGTGCCAGTAGTATAGACAGGGGCGATACGCAGTATTTT. It specifies CASSIDRGDTQYF.

CDR3 sequence (DNA): TGTGCCAGCTCACAAACCCCGACAGGGAAGGACTATGGCTACACCTTC. Translated: CASSQTPTGKDYGYTF. This chain uses TRBV18 with TRBJ1-2, with TRBD1 matching over 7 bases. Germline V CDR1 and CDR2: KGHSH, LQKENI. The V segment lost 4 bases and the J segment 3 bases; nucleotides outside the gene matches: 11. CDR3 length: 16 amino acids.

This clone turned up a few times. This sequence joins TRBV19 and TRBJ2-1; 10 bases are a match to TRBD1. Germline V CDR1 and CDR2: LNHDA, SQIVND (reference sequence). There are 15 residues in the CDR3. The V gene end was trimmed by 9 bases and the J gene end by 7 bases; junction bases not matched to a gene: 12. CDR3 protein: CASRTGTGDVNEQFF. The CDR3 region has the DNA TGTGCCAGCCGGACCGGGACAGGGGATGTGAATGAGCAGTTCTTC.

This clone appeared a single time. The chain employs TRBV6-6 and TRBJ1-6; D perhaps matches TRBD1 (6 bases). From germline, CDR1 is MNHNY and CDR2 SVGAGI (reference sequence). Trimming took 7 bases from V and 7 from J, leaving 11 bases between them. CDR3 length: 13 amino acids. The CDR3 loop is CASTGTTNSPLHF. The CDR3 nucleotides read TGTGCCAGCACCGGGACAACAAATTCACCCCTCCACTTT.

The genes are TRBV5-1 and TRBJ2-1; 10 nucleotides agree with TRBD2. This CDR3 contains 17 residues. Per the germline V gene, CDR1 is SGHRS and CDR2 is YFSETQ. V dropped 1 base and J dropped 3; count of bases not matched to a gene: 7. The CDR3 coding sequence is TGCGCCAGCAGCTTGAGGGCTAGCGGGAGAGTCTACAATGAGCAGTTCTTC. As protein: CASSLRASGRVYNEQFF.

V is TRBV5-1 and J is TRBJ2-2; 8 bases are a match to TRBD1. Looked up from germline, CDR1 is SGHRS and CDR2 is YFSETQ. J was trimmed by 2 bases and V by 4 bases; bases with no gene match: 10. The CDR3 is 17 residues long. CDR3 sequence (DNA): TGCGCCAGCAGCCACTCTCAGGGGGCAGTAAACACCGGGGAGCTGTTTTTT. Protein product: CASSHSQGAVNTGELFF.

The chain combines TRBV5-6 with TRBJ1-4; D is uncertain. The CDR3 covers 15 residues. V was shortened by 3 bases and J by 0 bases, with 9 bases between the two germline ends. Germline V lookup: CDR1 SGHDT, CDR2 YYEEEE. This CDR3 reads CASSSLQATNEKLFF. DNA of the CDR3: TGTGCCAGCAGCTCTCTTCAGGCAACTAATGAAAAACTGTTTTTT.

There are a few counts of this clone. The chain links TRBV14 to TRBJ1-2, with D hard to call. With 3 bases removed from V and 1 base from J, the gap between germline ends came to 3 bases. Germline values: CDR1 SGHDN, CDR2 FVKESK. The CDR3 has 12 residues. CDR3 DNA: TGTGCCAGCAGCCAGAGTAACTATGGCTACACCTTC. Encoded protein: CASSQSNYGYTF.